This T cell receptor (beta chain) was profiled in a study of CD8+CD57+ T cells in acquired aplastic anemia. Study background: Yields of DNA that came from sorted CD4+ and CD8+ cells averaged approximately 3.2 ug.

About this clonotype: Its antigen is unknown.

The CDR3 loop spans 13 amino acids. V was shortened by 8 bases and J by 13 bases, with 18 bases between the two germline ends. CDR1 SEHNR and CDR2 FQNEAQ come from the germline V gene (reference sequence). Both TCR beta VDJ combination and CDR3 sequence profiling were carried out. Genomic DNA was the template for this profiling. One entry per CDR3 protein results from TCRdb running MiXCR on the reads. The sample yields about 120,000 distinct CDR3 sequences, under 60% seen once. Patients sequenced had flow cytometry evidence of CD8+CD57+ cell expansion. The cohort consisted entirely of patients having severe acquired aplastic anemia. Regarding the study as a whole: CD8+ Simpson's diversity did not differ significantly between patients and controls.

Sequencing was carried out using sorted CD4+, CD8+, or CD8+CD57+ T cells (not recorded which) from PBMCs. This TCR was sampled from a human donor with aplastic anemia. The gene calls are TRBV7-9 and TRBJ1-6; possibly TRBD1 for D (6 bases). CDR3 sequence reads: CASCNQQGDPLHF. The CDR3 DNA sequence: TGTGCCAGCTGCAACCAACAGGGAGATCCCCTCCACTTT.